This T cell receptor beta chain was identified during a study of blood T cell repertoires in COVID-19. Looking at the study overall: Collection of acute and convalescent COVID-19 samples took place in the United States, Italy and Spain. Sources were T cells, B-cell-depleted T cells, or PBMCs; the material itself was cDNA or gDNA.

This clone was counted only a few times. The method was immunoSEQ multiplex PCR; TCRdb's version includes in-frame clones alone and lacks a portion of them. The data hold over 400,000 clones, with approximately 86% observed a single time. The CDR3 covers 17 residues. The V gene's germline CDR1 is SNHLY and CDR2 FYNNEI. V gave up 6 bases and J gave up 0 bases, with 15 bases separating them. Everyone who took part was 18 to 89 years old, and they came from about two dozen US areas. Sequencing was done on a sample of PBMCs or T cells enriched from blood (not recorded which). This sequence originates from a woman aged 60 to 75 who had recovered from COVID-19. The chain has TRBV2 and TRBJ1-6; D perhaps matches TRBD1 (6 bases). CDR3: CASSRQGYPSYNSPLHF. CDR3 nucleotides: TGTGCCAGCAGCCGCCAGGGGTATCCCTCCTATAATTCACCCCTCCACTTT.